This T cell receptor (beta chain) was observed in a study of T cell responses to AZD1222 COVID-19 vaccine. Assay: immunoSEQ multiplex PCR; the TCRdb copy retains only in-frame clones and omits some. The sample has about 140,000 clones; approximately 90% are singletons. The TCR comes from an adult in good health. Sequences were derived from peripheral blood, sampled on day 0 of AZD1222 vaccination.

CDR3 amino acids: CTSRPGDKPSDSNTGELFF. The CDR3 DNA reads TGCACCAGCAGACCGGGGGATAAGCCTTCCGACTCCAACACCGGGGAGCTGTTTTTT. The V gene is TRBV1, the J gene TRBJ2-2; the table's D gene call, TRBD2, was not cross checked with the DNA. TRBV1 is a pseudogene locus. The CDR3 covers 19 residues.